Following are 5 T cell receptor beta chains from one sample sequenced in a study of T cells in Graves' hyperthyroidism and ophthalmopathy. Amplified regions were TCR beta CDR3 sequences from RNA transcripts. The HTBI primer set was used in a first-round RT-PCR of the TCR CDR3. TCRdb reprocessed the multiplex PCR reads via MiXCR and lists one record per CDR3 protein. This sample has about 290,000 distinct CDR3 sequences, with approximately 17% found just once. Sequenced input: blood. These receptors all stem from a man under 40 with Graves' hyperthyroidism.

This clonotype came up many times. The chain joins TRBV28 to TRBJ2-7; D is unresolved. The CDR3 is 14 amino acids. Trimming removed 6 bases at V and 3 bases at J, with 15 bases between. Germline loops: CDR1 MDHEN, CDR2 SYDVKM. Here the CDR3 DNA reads TGTGCCAGCAGCTCCGGTGATAGCCTCTACGAGCAGTACTTC. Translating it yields CASSSGDSLYEQYF.

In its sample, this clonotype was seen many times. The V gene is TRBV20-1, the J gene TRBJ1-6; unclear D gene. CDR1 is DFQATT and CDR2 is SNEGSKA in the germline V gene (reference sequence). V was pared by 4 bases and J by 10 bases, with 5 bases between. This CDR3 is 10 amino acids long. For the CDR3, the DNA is TGCAGTGCTAAGGGCTCACCCCTCCACTTT. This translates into CSAKGSPLHF.

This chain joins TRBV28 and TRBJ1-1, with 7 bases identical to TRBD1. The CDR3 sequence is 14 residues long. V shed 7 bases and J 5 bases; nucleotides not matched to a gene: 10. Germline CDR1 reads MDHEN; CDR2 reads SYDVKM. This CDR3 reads CASTATGWRTEAFF. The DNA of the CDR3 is TGTGCCAGCACCGCGACAGGGTGGAGGACTGAAGCTTTCTTT.

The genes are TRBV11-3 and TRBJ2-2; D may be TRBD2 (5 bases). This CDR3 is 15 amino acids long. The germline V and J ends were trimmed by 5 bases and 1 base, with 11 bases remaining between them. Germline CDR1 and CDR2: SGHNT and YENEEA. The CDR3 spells CASSNGGRNTGELFF. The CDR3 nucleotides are TGTGCCAGCAGCAATGGAGGAAGGAACACCGGGGAGCTGTTTTTT. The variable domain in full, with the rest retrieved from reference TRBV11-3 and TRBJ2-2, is EAGVVQSPRYKIIEKKQPVAFWCNPISGHNTLYWYLQNLGQGPELLIRYENEEAVDDSQLPKDRFSAERLKGVDSTLKIQPAELGDSAVYLCASSNGGRNTGELFFGEGSRLTVL.

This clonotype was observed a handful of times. CDR3 DNA: TGTGCCAGCAGCTTACAGGGAGTGGGCTACGAGCAGTACTTC. It specifies CASSLQGVGYEQYF. V usage is TRBV28 and J usage is TRBJ2-7; TRBD1 is a possible D gene (6 bases). Trimming removed 6 bases at V and 3 bases at J, with 15 bases between. Germline V gene sequence: CDR1 MDHEN, CDR2 SYDVKM. The CDR3 has 14 residues.